The 19 T cell receptor beta chains presented below share a single source sample, sequenced in a study of shared clonotypes between healthy human individuals. The method was immunoSEQ multiplex PCR; TCRdb's version includes in-frame clones alone and lacks a portion of them. The sample includes some 1,100,000 clones, 78% of them seen just once. Input material: memory CD4+ T cells from PBMCs. The subset denotes: CD45RA-negative fraction. The receptors here all came from a man aged 18 to 30 in good health. Some clones in this sample may be carry-over from other donors' samples.

The gene calls are TRBV19 and TRBJ1-5; the match to TRBD1 covers 9 bases. Germline V gene sequence: CDR1 LNHDA, CDR2 SQIVND (reference sequence). The J segment lost 2 bases and the V segment lost 6 bases, leaving 8 bases of the junction unmatched. The CDR3 spans 16 residues. The CDR3 here is CASSTEGQGRNQPQHF. The DNA for the CDR3 is TGTGCCAGTAGCACCGAAGGACAGGGGCGCAATCAGCCCCAGCATTTT.

The gene calls are TRBV6-1 and TRBJ1-5; D remains ambiguous. The germline V and J ends were trimmed by 0 bases and 4 bases, with 7 bases remaining between them. CDR3 length: 14 residues. Germline CDR1 reads MNHNS; CDR2 reads SASEGT. The CDR3 reads CASSEAGRNQPQHF. DNA of the CDR3: TGTGCCAGCAGTGAAGCTGGAAGGAATCAGCCCCAGCATTTT.

The gene calls are TRBV6-1 and TRBJ2-7; no reliable D call. CDR1 MNHNS and CDR2 SASEGT come from the germline V gene. Between the trimmed V and J ends, which lost 6 bases and 6 bases, there was a span of 18 bases. This CDR3 has 14 residues. The CDR3 DNA is TGTGCCAGCAGGCCGGACCTCGGATGGGGCGAGCAGTACTTC. It specifies CASRPDLGWGEQYF.

This clone was counted a single time. This chain uses TRBV6-4 with TRBJ2-2; possibly TRBD1 or TRBD2 for D (5 bases each). The CDR3 is made up of 14 amino acids. With 4 bases removed from V and 8 bases from J, the gap between germline ends came to 14 bases. Germline CDR1 and CDR2: MRHNA and SNTAGT. This chain's CDR3 is CASSAGRSFGELFF. The CDR3 DNA reads as TGTGCCAGCAGTGCGGGACGGTCGTTTGGGGAGCTGTTTTTT.

The CDR3 region is CASSYSNGGGDEQYF. The DNA of the CDR3 is TGTGCCAGCAGTTACTCGAATGGGGGTGGCGACGAGCAGTACTTC. This chain connects TRBV6-6 to TRBJ2-7; D tentatively fits TRBD1 or TRBD2 (5 bases each). Germline CDR1 MNHNY, CDR2 SVGAGI (reference sequence). The CDR3 is 15 amino acids. The V end was cut by 0 bases, the J end by 5 bases, with 14 bases between.

The chain links TRBV5-1 to TRBJ1-1; D is unclear. Germline-derived CDR1 and CDR2 are SGHRS and YFSETQ. Trimming removed 2 bases from V and 5 bases from J, with 13 bases in between. The CDR3 covers 14 residues. CDR3 region: CASSFAGPGTEAFF. Here the CDR3 DNA reads TGCGCCAGCAGCTTCGCCGGGCCGGGGACTGAAGCTTTCTTT.

The chain has TRBV9 and TRBJ2-6; D unresolved. This CDR3 is built from 13 residues. Trimming took off 8 bases at V and 0 bases at J, with 6 bases between the two ends. Per germline, CDR1 SGDLS and CDR2 YYNGEE. Written as DNA, the CDR3 is TGTGCCAGTGAGGTCTCTGGGGCCAACGTCCTGACTTTC. It yields the protein CASEVSGANVLTF. The full variable domain, in which reference TRBV9 and TRBJ2-6 provide the parts outside the CDR3, is DSGVTQTPKHLITATGQRVTLRCSPRSGDLSVYWYQQSLDQGLQFLIQYYNGEERAKGNILERFSAQQFPDLHSELNLSSLELGDSALYFCASEVSGANVLTFGAGSRLTVL.

This clone was counted between two and nine times. V usage is TRBV5-1 and J usage is TRBJ1-1; possible D gene TRBD1, 6 bases. The CDR3 is 14 amino acids. Germline V gives CDR1 SGHRS, CDR2 YFSETQ. V dropped 6 bases and J dropped 1 base, with 13 bases sitting between them. CDR3 in amino acids: CASTHGGPNTEAFF. The CDR3 DNA is TGCGCCAGCACCCACGGGGGGCCGAACACTGAAGCTTTCTTT.

V usage is TRBV25-1 and J usage is TRBJ1-1, with 10 positions matching TRBD1. Losses at the gene ends were 4 bases for V and 4 bases for J; bases not matched to a gene: 3. The CDR3 is made up of 14 amino acids. CDR1 is MGHDK and CDR2 is SYGVNS in the germline V gene. The CDR3 sequence: CASSGRTGGTEAFF. CDR3 nucleotide sequence: TGTGCCAGCAGTGGGCGGACAGGGGGCACTGAAGCTTTCTTT.

The V call is TRBV5-1, the J call TRBJ2-3; 10 bases are shared with TRBD2. The CDR3 is 17 amino acids. The germline V gene has CDR1 SGHRS and CDR2 YFSETQ. J lost 2 bases, V lost 5 bases, and 11 bases had no gene match. The CDR3 DNA reads as TGCGCCAGCAGGGCCCCAATTAGCGGGAGGTCCACAGATACGCAGTATTTT. Its translation is CASRAPISGRSTDTQYF.

This clone occurred once. The chain has TRBV18 and TRBJ2-6; D ambiguous. Trimming left V 7 bases short and J 4 bases short, with 11 bases between. The germline V gene has CDR1 KGHSH and CDR2 LQKENI. This CDR3 has 14 residues. The DNA of the CDR3 is TGTGCCAGCTATTTTAATGCAGGGGCCAACGTCCTGACTTTC. It yields the protein CASYFNAGANVLTF.

V and J are TRBV19 and TRBJ2-7, with 7 bases fitting TRBD2. The germline gives CDR1 LNHDA, CDR2 SQIVND (reference sequence). The V and J ends lost 3 bases and 4 bases, in that order; junction bases with no gene match: 9. The CDR3 is made up of 15 amino acids. The CDR3 loop is CASSISAGAHYEQYF. CDR3 bases: TGTGCCAGTAGTATCTCCGCGGGAGCCCATTACGAGCAGTACTTC.

The rearrangement joins TRBV27 to TRBJ2-1; unclear D gene. The CDR3 contains 12 residues. V shed 2 bases and J shed 9 bases, with 8 bases lying between them. From germline, CDR1 is MNHEY and CDR2 SMNVEV (reference sequence). In nucleotides, the CDR3 is TGTGCCAGCAGTTTAGGCAGCCGTGAGCAGTTCTTC. It codes for CASSLGSREQFF.

The J gene is TRBJ2-3, the V gene TRBV7-6, with D possibly TRBD2 on 6 matching bases. This CDR3 is 16 amino acids long. Germline CDR1 and CDR2: SGHVS and FNYEAQ. Trimming pared 2 bases from V and 4 bases from J, leaving 16 bases between. CDR3 loop: CASSLMRLGVPDTQYF. The CDR3 DNA is TGTGCCAGCAGCTTAATGAGACTAGGAGTCCCAGATACGCAGTATTTT.

The genes are TRBV30 and TRBJ2-3; D ambiguous. V shed 0 bases and J shed 0 bases, with 10 bases lying between them. The CDR3 extends over 15 amino acids. Germline values: CDR1 GTSNPN, CDR2 SVGIG (reference sequence). The CDR3 bases are TGTGCCTGGAGTGTCCCACCTTTCAGCACAGATACGCAGTATTTT. Protein sequence: CAWSVPPFSTDTQYF. Looking up the rest from reference TRBV30 and TRBJ2-3 gives the full variable domain: SQTIHQWPATLVQPVGSPLSLECTVEGTSNPNLYWYRQAAGRGLQLLFYSVGIGQISSEVPQNLSASRPQDRQFILSSKKLLLSDSGFYLCAWSVPPFSTDTQYFGPGTRLTVL.

This chain joins TRBV7-2 and TRBJ2-5, with TRBD1 matching over 10 bases. The J segment lost 5 bases and the V segment lost 4 bases, leaving 10 bases of the junction unmatched. Germline V gene lookup returns CDR1 SGHTA and CDR2 FQGNSA. The CDR3 is made up of 16 amino acids. The CDR3 reads CASSSRTGGASETQYF. CDR3 nucleotides: TGTGCCAGCAGCTCCCGGACAGGGGGTGCGTCGGAGACCCAGTACTTC.

In the case of this clone: A much larger clone sits a single nucleotide away, making a read error possible. Different DNA sequences within this sample yield the same CDR3. This chain links TRBV7-2 with TRBJ1-5; D is undetermined. Germline CDR1 SGHTA, CDR2 FQGNSA. V lost 1 base, J lost 0 bases, and 1 base lay in between. This CDR3 region has 13 residues. The chain's CDR3 is CASSLDSNQPQHF. DNA for the CDR3: TGTGCCAGCAGCTTAGATAGCAATCAGCCCCAGCATTTT.

The chain combines TRBV11-2 with TRBJ2-1; 10 bases agree with TRBD2. V shed 3 bases, J shed 4 bases, and the junction held 15 bases outside the gene matches. Germline values: CDR1 SGHAT, CDR2 FQNNGV. The CDR3 runs to 19 residues. The CDR3 nucleotides are TGTGCCAGCAGCTTCAGAAGGCGGTCACTAGCGGGATGGTACAATGAGCAGTTCTTC. This codes for CASSFRRRSLAGWYNEQFF.

The V gene is TRBV7-7, the J gene TRBJ2-1; TRBD1 matches 8 bases. Germline V CDR1 and CDR2: SSHAT, FNYEAQ (reference sequence). The CDR3 length is 16 residues. V lost 5 bases to trimming and J lost 4 bases; unmatched junction nucleotides: 10. The CDR3 region is CASSRLLWTGYNEQFF. The CDR3 coding sequence is TGTGCCAGCAGCCGCCTCCTATGGACAGGGTACAATGAGCAGTTCTTC.